This T cell receptor (beta chain) is drawn from a study of early T cells in non-severe SARS-CoV-2 infection. TCRdb itself ran the 5' RACE reads through MiXCR, one entry per CDR3 protein. The sample includes more than 85,000 distinct CDR3 sequences, less than 15% seen only once; the top ten take roughly 6.2%. In its sample, this clonotype was seen many times. Germline lookup yields CDR1 SEHNR and CDR2 FQNEAQ (reference sequence). This CDR3 has 12 residues. Trimming took 1 base from V and 4 from J, leaving 2 bases between them. The sample was whole blood. The clonotype comes from an adult who was a healthcare worker with PCR-confirmed SARS-CoV-2 infection or an uninfected control (not recorded which). The rearrangement links TRBV7-9 to TRBJ2-1, with D uncertain. Here the CDR3 reads CASSLGYNEQFF. In nucleotides, the CDR3 is TGTGCCAGCAGCTTAGGGTACAATGAGCAGTTCTTC.